This T cell receptor (beta chain) comes out of a study of T cell responses to AZD1222 COVID-19 vaccine. Study results and caveats: Spike-specific TCR breadth and depth both grew after two AZD1222 doses. Seropositive status at baseline applied to only a handful of AZD1222 recipients. The sample set comprised mostly white British donors with more females, and clonal diversity was possibly underestimated.

The protocol was immunoSEQ multiplex PCR, while the TCRdb copy is restricted to in-frame clones and leaves out a portion. The sample carries 150,000 to 180,000 clones, about nine tenths recorded once. V shed 2 bases and J 4 bases; nucleotides not matched to a gene: 7. This CDR3 contains 17 residues. Germline V lookup: CDR1 LGHNA, CDR2 YNFKEQ. Note on this clone: No antigen is known for it.

V and J are TRBV4-2 and TRBJ2-2; 10 nucleotides line up with TRBD1. The sequence was obtained from an adult in good health. The input for sequencing was peripheral blood, taken on day 0 of AZD1222 vaccination. Here the CDR3 DNA reads TGTGCCAGCAGCCAACACCGGGACAGGGGACCCACCGGGGAGCTGTTTTTT. It encodes CASSQHRDRGPTGELFF.